Detailed here is one TCR beta chain. The study drew participants aged roughly 18 to 95 years from around 24 US areas. Participants reported their clinical history, and cohort assignment relied on those reports. What the recovered Cohort 3 donors had was two negative PCRs, clearance, or symptom resolution. The data originate from a study of blood T cell repertoires in COVID-19. Turning to the study itself: Both acute and convalescent COVID-19 samples were obtained from the United States, Italy and Spain.

Using immunoSEQ multiplex PCR, the repertoire was profiled, and TCRdb retains in-frame clones only, with some absent. The sample holds fewer than 500,000 clones, about 90% seen once. The V and J ends lost 9 bases and 0 bases respectively, with 12 bases between them. The CDR3 runs to 13 residues. Germline CDR1 SGDLS, CDR2 YYNGEE. Sequencing was done on a sample of PBMCs or T cells enriched from blood (not recorded which). This TCR came from a man aged 25-45 years who had recovered from COVID-19. This rearrangement joins TRBV9 to TRBJ1-2; possible D gene TRBD1, 6 bases. CDR3 DNA: TGTGCCACAGACAGGACTCCTAACTATGGCTACACCTTC. The encoded protein is CATDRTPNYGYTF. Based on the CDR3 plus reference TRBV9 and TRBJ1-2, the full variable domain is DSGVTQTPKHLITATGQRVTLRCSPRSGDLSVYWYQQSLDQGLQFLIQYYNGEERAKGNILERFSAQQFPDLHSELNLSSLELGDSALYFCATDRTPNYGYTFGSGTRLTVV.